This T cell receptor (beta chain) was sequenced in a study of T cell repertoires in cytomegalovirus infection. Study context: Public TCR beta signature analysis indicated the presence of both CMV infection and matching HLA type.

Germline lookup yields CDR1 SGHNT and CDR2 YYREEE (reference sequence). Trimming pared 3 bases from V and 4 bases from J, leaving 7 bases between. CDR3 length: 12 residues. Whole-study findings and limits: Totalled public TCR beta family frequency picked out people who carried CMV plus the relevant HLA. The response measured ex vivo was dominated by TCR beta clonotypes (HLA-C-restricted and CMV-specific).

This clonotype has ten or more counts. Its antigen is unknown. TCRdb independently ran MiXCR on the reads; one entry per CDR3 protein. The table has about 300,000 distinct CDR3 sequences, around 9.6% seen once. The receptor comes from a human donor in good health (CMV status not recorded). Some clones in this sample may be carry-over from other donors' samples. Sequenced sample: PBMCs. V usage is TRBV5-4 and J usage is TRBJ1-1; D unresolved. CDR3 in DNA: TGTGCCAGCAGCTCCCCCTTCACTGAAGCTTTCTTT. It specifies CASSSPFTEAFF.